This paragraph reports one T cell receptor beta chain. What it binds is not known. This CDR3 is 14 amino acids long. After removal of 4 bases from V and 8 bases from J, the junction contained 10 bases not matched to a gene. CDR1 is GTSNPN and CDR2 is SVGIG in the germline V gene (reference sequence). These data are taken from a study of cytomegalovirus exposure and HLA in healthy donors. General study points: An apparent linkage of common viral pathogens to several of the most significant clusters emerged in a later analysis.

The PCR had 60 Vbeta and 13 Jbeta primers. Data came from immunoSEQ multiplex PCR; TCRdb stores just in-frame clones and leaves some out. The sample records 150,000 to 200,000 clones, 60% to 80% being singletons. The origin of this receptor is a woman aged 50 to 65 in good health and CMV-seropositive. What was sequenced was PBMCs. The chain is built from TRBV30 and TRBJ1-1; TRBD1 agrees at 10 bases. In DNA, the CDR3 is TGTGCCTGGATGGGGGGACAGGGGCGGGGGGAAGCTTTCTTT. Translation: CAWMGGQGRGEAFF. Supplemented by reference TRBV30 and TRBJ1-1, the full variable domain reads SQTIHQWPATLVQPVGSPLSLECTVEGTSNPNLYWYRQAAGRGLQLLFYSVGIGQISSEVPQNLSASRPQDRQFILSSKKLLLSDSGFYLCAWMGGQGRGEAFFGQGTRLTVV.